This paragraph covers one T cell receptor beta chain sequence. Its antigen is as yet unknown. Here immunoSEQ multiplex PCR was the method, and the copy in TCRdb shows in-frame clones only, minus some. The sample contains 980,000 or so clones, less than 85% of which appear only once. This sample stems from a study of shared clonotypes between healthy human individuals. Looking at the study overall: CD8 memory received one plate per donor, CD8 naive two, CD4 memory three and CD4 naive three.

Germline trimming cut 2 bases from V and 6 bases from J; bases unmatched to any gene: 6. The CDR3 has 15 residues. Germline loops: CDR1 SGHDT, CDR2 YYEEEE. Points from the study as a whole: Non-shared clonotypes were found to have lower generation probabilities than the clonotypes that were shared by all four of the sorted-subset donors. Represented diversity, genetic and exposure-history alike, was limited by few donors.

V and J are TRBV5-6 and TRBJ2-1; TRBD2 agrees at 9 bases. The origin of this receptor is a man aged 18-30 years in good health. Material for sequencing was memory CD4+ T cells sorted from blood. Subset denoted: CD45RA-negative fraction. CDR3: CASSLGLAPANEQFF. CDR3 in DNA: TGTGCCAGCAGCTTAGGACTAGCGCCGGCCAATGAGCAGTTCTTC.